The 21 T cell receptor beta chains in this list originate from one sample, sequenced in a study of shared clonotypes between healthy human individuals (dated by TCRdb to about 2020). CD8 naive samples were CD45RO-negative cells positively selected for CCR7, giving a CD45RA+CCR7+ population that excluded TemRA cells. Libraries came from the immunoSEQ multiplex PCR assay. Held by TCRdb, this immuneACCESS table contains in-frame sequences only and omits some clones. Under half of the omission traces to an unresolved V gene where checked; the cause of the rest is unknown. Within this sample are hundreds of thousands of clones, with 80% to 95% of them counted one time only. About 24% of the sample is held by the ten biggest clonotypes. Sequenced input: naive CD8+ T cells sorted from blood. The cell subset or site tag for this specimen amounts to: CD45RA+CCR7+. The receptors were gathered from a man aged 30 to 45 in good health.

The chain uses TRBV28 and TRBJ2-7, with D perhaps matching TRBD2 (6 bases). CDR3 size: 12 residues. Germline V gives CDR1 MDHEN, CDR2 SYDVKM. The ends were cut back, 7 bases at V and 3 bases at J, with 10 bases in the middle. CDR3 protein: CASTPGDYEQYF. CDR3 nucleotides: TGTGCCAGCACGCCGGGGGACTACGAGCAGTACTTC.

The chain links TRBV7-9 to TRBJ1-2; no clear D gene. The CDR3 has 13 residues. The germline V gene encodes CDR1 SEHNR and CDR2 FQNEAQ (reference sequence). Trimming stripped 0 bases from V and 6 bases from J, with 8 bases between. As DNA, the CDR3 is TGTGCCAGCAGCTTAGCAGGGTCCGATGGCTACACCTTC. Residues: CASSLAGSDGYTF.

The rearrangement uses TRBV19 and TRBJ2-2, with 7 bases matching TRBD2. The CDR3 is 15 residues long. J gave up 4 bases and V 6 bases, and 8 bases lay outside the gene matches. Germline assignment: CDR1 LNHDA and CDR2 SQIVND (reference sequence). The CDR3 DNA reads as TGTGCCAGTAGCCACGGACTAGGGCCCACCGGGGAGCTGTTTTTT. Translation gives CASSHGLGPTGELFF.

This chain links TRBV14 with TRBJ2-5; no firm D call. This CDR3 has 13 residues. V lost 0 bases to trimming and J lost 5 bases, with 7 bases between them. Germline V gene lookup returns CDR1 SGHDN and CDR2 FVKESK. The CDR3 loop is CASSQDNVETQYF. In DNA form, the CDR3 reads TGTGCCAGCAGCCAAGATAATGTCGAGACCCAGTACTTC.

The chain has TRBV7-9 and TRBJ2-5; 7 bases map to TRBD1. The V segment lost 1 base and the J segment 7 bases; nucleotides outside the gene matches: 18. The CDR3 has 18 residues. Looked up from germline, CDR1 is SEHNR and CDR2 is FQNEAQ (reference sequence). CDR3 nucleotide sequence: TGTGCCAGCAGCTTAGGGGGACAGAGAGACAAAAGAGGAGTGACCCAGTACTTC. Translation gives CASSLGGQRDKRGVTQYF.

This rearrangement joins TRBV6-1 to TRBJ2-1; 14 bases match TRBD2. V shed 4 bases and J 9 bases; nucleotides not matched to a gene: 14. This CDR3 has 18 residues. In germline, CDR1 is MNHNS, CDR2 SASEGT. CDR3 residues: CASSALLGTSGGTGEQFF. In nucleotides, the CDR3 is TGTGCCAGCAGTGCACTACTCGGGACTAGCGGGGGAACGGGTGAGCAGTTCTTC.

This clone occurred once. The V call is TRBV10-3, the J call TRBJ2-1; 7 nucleotides line up with TRBD2. The length of the CDR3 is 13 residues. Germline V gene lookup returns CDR1 ENHRY and CDR2 SYGVKD. J gave up 8 bases and V 10 bases, and 11 bases lay outside the gene matches. CDR3 nucleotide sequence: TGTGCCACCCGGGACTACGGGACGGATGAGCAGTTCTTC. Amino acids: CATRDYGTDEQFF.

CDR3 residues: CASSSGAQLDNEQFF. CDR3 nucleotides: TGCGCCAGCAGCTCCGGGGCTCAACTAGACAATGAGCAGTTCTTC. This rearrangement joins TRBV5-1 to TRBJ2-1; D possibly matches TRBD1 or TRBD2 (5 bases each). CDR1 is SGHRS and CDR2 is YFSETQ in the germline V gene. This CDR3 region has 15 residues. The V gene lost 3 bases and the J gene lost 5 bases, with 15 bases spanning the gap. Full variable domain (remainder filled in from reference TRBV5-1 and TRBJ2-1): KAGVTQTPRYLIKTRGQQVTLSCSPISGHRSVSWYQQTPGQGLQFLFEYFSETQRNKGNFPGRFSGRQFSNSRSEMNVSTLELGDSALYLCASSSGAQLDNEQFFGPGTRLTVL.

The J gene is TRBJ2-5, the V gene TRBV29-1; D is possibly TRBD2 (5 bases). CDR1 and CDR2 from the germline V gene are SQVTM and ANQGSEA. V was shortened by 0 bases and J by 4 bases, with 15 bases between the two germline ends. The CDR3 has 15 residues. CDR3 in amino acids: CSVEDRELGLETQYF. The CDR3 bases are TGCAGCGTTGAAGATCGGGAACTAGGATTAGAGACCCAGTACTTC.

The V gene is TRBV9, the J gene TRBJ1-1, with D unresolved. Germline V gene data show CDR1 as SGDLS and CDR2 as YYNGEE. Between the trimmed V and J ends, which lost 0 bases and 6 bases, there was a span of 15 bases. CDR3 length equals 15 residues. The CDR3 protein is CASSVEGARFAEAFF. CDR3 sequence (DNA): TGTGCCAGCAGCGTAGAGGGAGCCAGATTTGCTGAAGCTTTCTTT.

The V call is TRBV7-9, the J call TRBJ2-1, with D possibly matching TRBD2 (7 bases). Trimming took off 7 bases at V and 3 bases at J, with 16 bases between the two ends. Germline CDR1 SEHNR, CDR2 FQNEAQ (reference sequence). This CDR3 is built from 15 residues. The CDR3 region has the DNA TGTGCCAGCACTCAGAGGGGGGGTCTCTACAATGAGCAGTTCTTC. It codes for CASTQRGGLYNEQFF.

This chain joins TRBV5-4 and TRBJ2-7; weak D call: TRBD1 (6 bases). Per germline, CDR1 SGHNT and CDR2 YYREEE (reference sequence). Deletions cut 4 bases from V and 3 bases from J, with 11 bases between. The CDR3 extends over 13 amino acids. The CDR3 coding sequence is TGTGCCAGCAGCGGCCGGGACAACTACGAGCAGTACTTC. Amino acid sequence: CASSGRDNYEQYF.

This clone was counted at least ten times. The J gene is TRBJ2-3, the V gene TRBV27; 8 bases align to TRBD1. This CDR3 has 15 amino acids. Unmatched junction bases numbered 6, after V lost 4 bases and J lost 3 bases. The V gene's germline CDR1 is MNHEY and CDR2 SMNVEV (reference sequence). CDR3 protein: CASSWGTGVTDTQYF. The CDR3 DNA is TGTGCCAGCAGTTGGGGGACAGGAGTGACAGATACGCAGTATTTT.

The chain has TRBV5-1 and TRBJ2-3, with 11 bases matching TRBD2. CDR1 is SGHRS and CDR2 is YFSETQ in the germline V gene. V shed 1 base, J shed 2 bases, and the junction held 6 bases outside the gene matches. This CDR3 has 17 amino acids. The CDR3 region has the DNA TGCGCCAGCAGCTTGTGGGGGACTAGCGGCGACACAGATACGCAGTATTTT. Encoded protein: CASSLWGTSGDTDTQYF.

The rearrangement joins TRBV18 to TRBJ2-3, with D perhaps matching TRBD2 (6 bases). Germline CDR1 and CDR2: KGHSH and LQKENI. Trimming cost V 2 bases and J 6 bases, with 18 bases left between them. The CDR3 totals 16 residues. The CDR3 nucleotides are TGTGCCAGCTCACCATTCGCGACAGTAGGGAGGGATACGCAGTATTTT. This gives the protein CASSPFATVGRDTQYF.

This clone has more than one count but fewer than ten. The chain employs TRBV10-1 and TRBJ1-2, with D unclear. The germline V gene encodes CDR1 WNHNN and CDR2 SYGVQD (reference sequence). Deletions cut 3 bases from V and 2 bases from J, with 7 bases between. This CDR3 has 13 residues. As DNA, the CDR3 is TGCGCCAGCAGTGATGGCGTGAACTATGGCTACACCTTC. Its translation: CASSDGVNYGYTF.

The V and J genes are TRBV29-1 and TRBJ2-1; 9 bases map to TRBD1. Germline assignment: CDR1 SQVTM and CDR2 ANQGSEA. With V trimmed by 3 bases and J by 7 bases, 7 bases remained unmatched. CDR3 length equals 14 residues. CDR3 region: CSVDGTGLGNEQFF. The CDR3 bases are TGCAGCGTTGACGGGACAGGGTTGGGGAATGAGCAGTTCTTC.

V usage is TRBV7-8 and J usage is TRBJ2-3; 7 bases are a match to TRBD2. Germline V CDR1 and CDR2: SGHVS, FQNEAQ. The V gene end was trimmed by 3 bases and the J gene end by 2 bases; junction bases not matched to a gene: 11. The CDR3 contains 17 residues. CDR3 loop: CASSLRLAYDPTDTQYF. The CDR3, as DNA: TGTGCCAGCAGCTTGAGACTAGCTTACGACCCCACAGATACGCAGTATTTT.

Only one count was recorded for this clone. The J gene is TRBJ2-7, the V gene TRBV7-6; D gene unclear. This CDR3 contains 13 residues. Germline V lookup: CDR1 SGHVS, CDR2 FNYEAQ. V was cut by 4 bases and J by 5 bases, with 12 bases left in between. CDR3 in amino acids: CASSSYNWDEQYF. Written as DNA, the CDR3 is TGTGCCAGCAGCTCTTATAACTGGGACGAGCAGTACTTC.

The gene calls are TRBV27 and TRBJ2-7; 8 bases agree with TRBD1. This CDR3 is 14 amino acids long. V gave up 2 bases and J gave up 5 bases; unmatched junction bases: 5. Germline-derived CDR1 and CDR2 are MNHEY and SMNVEV (reference sequence). The CDR3 coding sequence is TGTGCCAGCAGTTTAAGCAGGGGGCCCCACGAGCAGTACTTC. This encodes CASSLSRGPHEQYF.

The rearrangement joins TRBV25-1 to TRBJ2-7; D gene unclear. Germline-derived CDR1 and CDR2 are MGHDK and SYGVNS. The germline V and J ends were trimmed by 1 base and 3 bases, with 7 bases remaining between them. The CDR3 runs 13 residues. In DNA, the CDR3 is TGTGCCAGCAGTGAATCGGGCGGCTACGAGCAGTACTTC. It is translated as CASSESGGYEQYF.